The 26 T cell receptor beta chains presented below share a single source sample, sequenced in a study of human T cells and chemical hapten exposure. The time point denotes: patch test 2, 6 weeks after DPC sensitization. Treatment meaning: therapeutic diphenylcyclopropenone sensitization with weekly scalp DPC. TCRdb independently ran MiXCR on the RACE reads; one entry per CDR3 protein. The profile shows some 88,000 distinct CDR3 sequences, approximately 11% of them singletons. Sequences were derived from whole blood, sampled in connection with sensitization to the hapten diphenylcyclopropenone (DPC). The receptors were sampled from a man aged 35-49 years with alopecia areata. Some clones in this sample may be carry-over from other donors' samples.

This clonotype was observed a few times. The chain uses TRBV13 and TRBJ2-1; TRBD1 matches 7 bases. The ends lost 1 base at V and 3 bases at J; junction bases unmatched: 6. The CDR3 has 16 amino acids. Germline-derived CDR1 and CDR2 are PRHDT and FYEKMQ (reference sequence). The CDR3 DNA follows: TGTGCCAGCAGCTTAGAGGACAGGCCGAGCTACAATGAGCAGTTCTTC. Residues: CASSLEDRPSYNEQFF.

This clonotype has more than one count but fewer than ten. The V gene is TRBV4-3, the J gene TRBJ2-1; no clear D gene. Trimming left V 4 bases short and J 8 bases short, with 12 bases between. The CDR3 spans 13 residues. In germline, CDR1 is LGHNA, CDR2 YSLEER. The CDR3 protein is CASSLRPADEQFF. CDR3 DNA sequence: TGCGCCAGCAGCCTCCGGCCTGCGGATGAGCAGTTCTTC.

V usage is TRBV5-1 and J usage is TRBJ2-2; D unclear. The V gene's germline CDR1 is SGHRS and CDR2 YFSETQ. This CDR3 contains 18 residues. V shed 6 bases and J shed 0 bases, with 21 bases lying between them. Written as DNA, the CDR3 is TGCGCCAGCAACCCATTTGTTGGTGCAGGCGCGAACACCGGGGAGCTGTTTTTT. Translating gives CASNPFVGAGANTGELFF.

The rearrangement uses TRBV18 and TRBJ2-7, with TRBD2 as a possible D gene (6 bases). Germline V CDR1 and CDR2: KGHSH, LQKENI. V gave up 1 base and J gave up 4 bases, with 17 bases separating them. The CDR3 has 16 residues. The CDR3 loop reads CASSPRRGENEYEQYF. The CDR3 DNA reads as TGTGCCAGCTCACCACGGAGGGGCGAAAACGAGTACGAGCAGTACTTC.

This clonotype was observed at least ten times. The rearrangement joins TRBV3-1 to TRBJ1-5; D is uncertain. Germline V gene data show CDR1 as LGHDT and CDR2 as YNNKEL (reference sequence). CDR3 length: 13 residues. V was clipped by 4 bases and J by 5 bases, with 9 bases between them. CDR3 loop: CASSRTPYQPQHF. CDR3 bases: TGTGCCAGCAGCCGGACTCCCTATCAGCCCCAGCATTTT.

In this sample, this clonotype turned up a few times. The CDR3 coding sequence is TGTGCCAGCAGCGTAGTCTCCACGGCAGATACGCAGTATTTT. Protein: CASSVVSTADTQYF. J is TRBJ2-3 and V is TRBV9; unclear D gene. Germline CDR1 is SGDLS and CDR2 is YYNGEE. CDR3 length: 14 amino acids. Trimming cost V 0 bases and J 4 bases, with 9 bases left between them.

This clonotype has just a few counts. This chain joins TRBV6-6 and TRBJ2-1, with TRBD2 matching 12 bases. This CDR3 spans 16 amino acids. Germline-derived CDR1 and CDR2 are MNHNY and SVGAGI (reference sequence). Losses at the gene ends were 4 bases for V and 9 bases for J; bases not matched to a gene: 10. The CDR3 is CASSSATSGSHGEQFF. CDR3 DNA: TGTGCCAGCAGTTCCGCGACTAGCGGGAGTCACGGTGAGCAGTTCTTC.

At least ten counts were recorded for this clonotype. V is TRBV7-9 and J is TRBJ2-2, with 10 bases lining up with TRBD1. Trimming took 5 bases from V and 6 from J; bases not matched to a gene: 3. The germline gives CDR1 SEHNR, CDR2 FQNEAQ (reference sequence). This CDR3 is built from 14 residues. The CDR3 region has the DNA TGTGCCAGCAGCCGGGACAGGGGATCCGGGGAGCTGTTTTTT. Translating gives CASSRDRGSGELFF.

This clonotype has at least ten counts. The chain is built from TRBV6-5 and TRBJ2-3; TRBD1 is a possible D gene (6 bases). V was shortened by 2 bases and J by 2 bases, with 20 bases between the two germline ends. Germline loops: CDR1 MNHEY, CDR2 SVGAGI. This CDR3 is built from 18 residues. CDR3 sequence: CASSYDILDSDPTDTQYF. CDR3 bases: TGTGCCAGCAGTTACGATATTCTGGACAGCGACCCCACAGATACGCAGTATTTT.

J is TRBJ1-4 and V is TRBV6-6; D not resolved. Trimming pared 7 bases from V and 8 bases from J, leaving 11 bases between. The CDR3 covers 12 residues. Germline V gene lookup returns CDR1 MNHNY and CDR2 SVGAGI (reference sequence). The chain's CDR3 is CASTAGFEKLFF. The CDR3, as DNA: TGTGCCAGCACCGCCGGCTTCGAAAAACTGTTTTTT.

This clonotype was seen at least ten times. This sequence joins TRBV7-9 and TRBJ1-1, with 8 bases fitting TRBD1. CDR1 is SEHNR and CDR2 is FQNEAQ in the germline V gene (reference sequence). V lost 5 bases and J lost 6; bases outside the gene matches: 8. The CDR3 runs 14 residues. This CDR3 is CASSLTGDSSEAFF. DNA for the CDR3: TGTGCCAGCAGCCTGACAGGGGATAGTTCTGAAGCTTTCTTT.

This clonotype was counted at least ten times. This chain links TRBV20-1 with TRBJ1-6; the D gene is possibly TRBD1 (5 bases). V shed 0 bases and J shed 9 bases, with 12 bases lying between them. The germline V gene has CDR1 DFQATT and CDR2 SNEGSKA (reference sequence). The CDR3 is 14 amino acids. This chain's CDR3 is CSARDPGRSSPLHF. As DNA, the CDR3 is TGCAGTGCTAGAGATCCAGGGAGAAGTTCACCCCTCCACTTT.

This clonotype was detected ten times or more. The chain recombines TRBV27 with TRBJ1-2, with D perhaps TRBD1 (5 bases). V was cut by 5 bases and J by 4 bases, with 14 bases left in between. Germline lookup yields CDR1 MNHEY and CDR2 SMNVEV (reference sequence). This CDR3 contains 14 residues. The CDR3 loop is CASSRKGQGYGYTF. The CDR3 bases are TGTGCCAGCAGTCGGAAAGGTCAGGGCTATGGCTACACCTTC.

In this sample, this clonotype turned up a few times. This chain links TRBV29-1 with TRBJ1-5; D remains ambiguous. The CDR3 is 14 residues long. Germline CDR1 and CDR2: SQVTM and ANQGSEA. Trimming took 4 bases from V and 1 from J, leaving 11 bases between them. The DNA for the CDR3 is TGCAGCGTTGGGTCAAAAAACAGCAATCAGCCCCAGCATTTT. It specifies CSVGSKNSNQPQHF.

In its sample, this clonotype was seen a few times. This rearrangement joins TRBV19 to TRBJ1-5, with a possible D match to TRBD1 (6 bases). The length of the CDR3 is 15 residues. Germline V gene lookup returns CDR1 LNHDA and CDR2 SQIVND (reference sequence). V lost 8 bases and J lost 4, with 18 bases in between. CDR3: CASGGNRVSNQPQHF. CDR3 coding DNA: TGTGCCAGTGGTGGGAACAGGGTATCAAATCAGCCCCAGCATTTT.

This chain links TRBV28 with TRBJ2-7; no clear D gene. Germline loops: CDR1 MDHEN, CDR2 SYDVKM. The CDR3 runs 13 residues. With 6 bases removed from V and 4 bases from J, the gap between germline ends came to 13 bases. In DNA, the CDR3 is TGTGCCAGCAGCCCCCTAGGAATTTACGAGCAGTACTTC. Protein product: CASSPLGIYEQYF.

In its sample, this clonotype was seen a few times. This chain uses TRBV6-2 or TRBV6-3 with TRBJ2-6, with D maybe TRBD2 (6 bases). This CDR3 has 15 residues. CDR1 is MNHEY and CDR2 is SVGEGT in the germline V gene. V was shortened by 5 bases and J by 4 bases, with 12 bases between the two germline ends. CDR3 DNA sequence: TGTGCCAGCAGTGGGACGACTAGAGGGGCCAACGTCCTGACTTTC. This gives the protein CASSGTTRGANVLTF.

The chain recombines TRBV7-2 with TRBJ2-1; 10 bases map to TRBD2. The J segment lost 6 bases and the V segment lost 2 bases, leaving 4 bases of the junction unmatched. The germline V gene encodes CDR1 SGHTA and CDR2 FQGNSA. The CDR3 loop spans 15 amino acids. Written as DNA, the CDR3 is TGTGCCAGCAGCTTAATGCCTAGCGGGAGCAATGAGCAGTTCTTC. Translation gives CASSLMPSGSNEQFF.

The rearrangement uses TRBV29-1 and TRBJ2-1; D call uncertain. The V gene lost 4 bases and the J gene lost 2 bases, with 9 bases spanning the gap. This CDR3 comprises 13 residues. Germline V gene sequence: CDR1 SQVTM, CDR2 ANQGSEA. The CDR3 sequence: CSVAGQAYNEQFF. DNA for the CDR3: TGCAGCGTTGCTGGGCAGGCCTACAATGAGCAGTTCTTC.

The V gene is TRBV9, the J gene TRBJ2-5; D possibly corresponds to TRBD2 (5 bases). The CDR3 spans 15 residues. The germline gives CDR1 SGDLS, CDR2 YYNGEE. V was clipped by 0 bases and J by 1 base, with 10 bases between them. The CDR3 loop reads CASSVDEAVQETQYF. Written as DNA, the CDR3 is TGTGCCAGCAGCGTAGATGAAGCGGTCCAAGAGACCCAGTACTTC.

This clonotype showed up many times. The rearrangement joins TRBV2 to TRBJ1-5, with D perhaps matching TRBD1 (5 bases). CDR1 is SNHLY and CDR2 is FYNNEI in the germline V gene. With 2 bases removed from V and 2 bases from J, the gap between germline ends came to 10 bases. The CDR3 loop spans 15 amino acids. CDR3 DNA sequence: TGTGCCAGCAGTGAATGGGGGAACGGCAATCAGCCCCAGCATTTT. It is translated as CASSEWGNGNQPQHF.

This chain joins TRBV20-1 and TRBJ2-5; 8 nucleotides align to TRBD2. V shed 0 bases, J shed 7 bases, and the junction held 4 bases outside the gene matches. CDR3 size: 13 residues. CDR1 is DFQATT and CDR2 is SNEGSKA in the germline V gene (reference sequence). CDR3: CSAREAGGGTQYF. CDR3 DNA: TGCAGTGCTAGAGAGGCGGGAGGTGGGACCCAGTACTTC.

Written as DNA, the CDR3 is TGTGCCAGCAACTACAGGGGTCAGAGTAACACTGAAGCTTTCTTT. Protein: CASNYRGQSNTEAFF. The chain employs TRBV6-2 or TRBV6-3 and TRBJ1-1; 7 bases agree with TRBD1. The CDR3 sequence is 15 residues long. Germline trimming cut 7 bases from V and 2 bases from J; bases unmatched to any gene: 10. Germline loops: CDR1 MNHEY, CDR2 SVGEGT.

In its sample, this clonotype was seen a few times. The J gene is TRBJ2-3, the V gene TRBV7-2; D tentatively fits TRBD1 or TRBD2 (6 bases each). Per the germline V gene, CDR1 is SGHTA and CDR2 is FQGNSA. V lost 4 bases and J 0 bases, leaving 17 bases between the germline ends. This CDR3 is 17 amino acids long. CDR3 loop: CASSSGPGGTSTDTQYF. CDR3 nucleotides: TGTGCCAGCAGCTCGGGGCCTGGGGGGACAAGCACAGATACGCAGTATTTT. Together with reference TRBV7-2 and TRBJ2-3, the CDR3 gives the full variable domain: GAGVSQSPSNKVTEKGKDVELRCDPISGHTALYWYRQSLGQGLEFLIYFQGNSAPDKSGLPSDRFSAERTGGSVSTLTIQRTQQEDSAVYLCASSSGPGGTSTDTQYFGPGTRLTVL.

This clonotype was observed many times. The chain employs TRBV12-3 or TRBV12-4 and TRBJ1-5, with D possibly being TRBD1 (5 bases). The CDR3 consists of 13 residues. Trimming cost V 8 bases and J 7 bases, with 15 bases left between them. CDR3 amino acids: CASCEGLRQPQHF. For the CDR3, the DNA is TGTGCCAGCTGCGAGGGGTTACGACAGCCCCAGCATTTT.

This clonotype was seen ten or more times. The chain uses TRBV6-2 or TRBV6-3 and TRBJ1-1; D not certain. V was trimmed by 7 bases and J by 0 bases, leaving 15 bases between them. The germline V gene encodes CDR1 MNHEY and CDR2 SVGEGT. The CDR3 extends over 15 amino acids. Here the CDR3 reads CASTPRGKLNTEAFF. The CDR3 region has the DNA TGTGCCAGCACCCCACGGGGAAAGCTGAACACTGAAGCTTTCTTT.